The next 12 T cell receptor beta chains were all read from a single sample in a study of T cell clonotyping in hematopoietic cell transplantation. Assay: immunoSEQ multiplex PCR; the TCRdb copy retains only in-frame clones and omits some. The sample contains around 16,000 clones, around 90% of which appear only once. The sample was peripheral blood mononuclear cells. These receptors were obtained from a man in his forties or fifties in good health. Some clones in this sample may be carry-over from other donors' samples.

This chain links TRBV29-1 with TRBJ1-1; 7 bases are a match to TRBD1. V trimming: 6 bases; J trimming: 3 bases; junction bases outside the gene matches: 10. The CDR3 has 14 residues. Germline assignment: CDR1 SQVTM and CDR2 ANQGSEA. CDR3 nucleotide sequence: TGCAGCGTCGCTACCGGGACAGAGTACACTGAAGCTTTCTTT. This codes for CSVATGTEYTEAFF.

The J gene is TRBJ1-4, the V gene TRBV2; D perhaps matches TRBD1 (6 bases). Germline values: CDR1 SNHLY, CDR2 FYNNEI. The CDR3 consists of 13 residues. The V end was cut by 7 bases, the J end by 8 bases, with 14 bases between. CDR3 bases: TGTGCCAGCAAACCTACAGGGTTCGAAAAACTGTTTTTT. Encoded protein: CASKPTGFEKLFF.

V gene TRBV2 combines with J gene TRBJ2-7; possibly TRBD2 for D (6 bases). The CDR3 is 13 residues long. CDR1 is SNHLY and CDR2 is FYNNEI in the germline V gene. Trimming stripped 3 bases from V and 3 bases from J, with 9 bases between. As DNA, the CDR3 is TGTGCCAGCAGTGATCCGCGGGGCTACGAGCAGTACTTC. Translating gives CASSDPRGYEQYF.

The CDR3 reads CAWSVGRVYGYTF. The CDR3 nucleotides are TGTGCCTGGAGTGTGGGCAGGGTCTATGGCTACACCTTC. The chain has TRBV30 and TRBJ1-2; TRBD1 is a possible D gene (5 bases). CDR1 and CDR2 (germline): GTSNPN, SVGIG (reference sequence). The CDR3 spans 13 residues. Trimming left V 0 bases short and J 4 bases short, with 9 bases between. The whole variable domain, remainder taken from reference TRBV30 and TRBJ1-2, is SQTIHQWPATLVQPVGSPLSLECTVEGTSNPNLYWYRQAAGRGLQLLFYSVGIGQISSEVPQNLSASRPQDRQFILSSKKLLLSDSGFYLCAWSVGRVYGYTFGSGTRLTVV.

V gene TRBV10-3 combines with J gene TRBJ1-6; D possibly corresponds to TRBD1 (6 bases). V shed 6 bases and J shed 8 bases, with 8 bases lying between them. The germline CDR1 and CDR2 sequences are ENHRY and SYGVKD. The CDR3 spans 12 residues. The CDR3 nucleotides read TGTGCCATCAGAGCAGGGGATTCACCCCTCCACTTT. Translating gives CAIRAGDSPLHF.

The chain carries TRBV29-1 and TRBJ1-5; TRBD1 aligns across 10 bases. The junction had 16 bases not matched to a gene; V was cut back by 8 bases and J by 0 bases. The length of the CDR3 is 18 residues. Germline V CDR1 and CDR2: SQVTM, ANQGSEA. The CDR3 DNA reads TGCAGCTCTCGAAGGACAGGGGGAAAGTCATATAGCAATCAGCCCCAGCATTTT. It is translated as CSSRRTGGKSYSNQPQHF.

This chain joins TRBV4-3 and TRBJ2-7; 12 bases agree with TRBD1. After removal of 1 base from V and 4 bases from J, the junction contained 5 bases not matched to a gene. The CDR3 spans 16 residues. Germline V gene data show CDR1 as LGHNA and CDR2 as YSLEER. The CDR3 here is CASSQAGTGGIYEQYF. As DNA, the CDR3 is TGCGCCAGCAGCCAAGCCGGGACAGGGGGCATTTACGAGCAGTACTTC.

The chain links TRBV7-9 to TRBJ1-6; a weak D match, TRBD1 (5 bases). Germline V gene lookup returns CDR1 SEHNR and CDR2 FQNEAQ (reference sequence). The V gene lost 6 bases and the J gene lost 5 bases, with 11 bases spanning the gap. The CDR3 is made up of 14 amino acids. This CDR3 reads CASRSGTDNSPLHF. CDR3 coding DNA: TGTGCCAGCAGATCCGGGACGGATAATTCACCCCTCCACTTT.

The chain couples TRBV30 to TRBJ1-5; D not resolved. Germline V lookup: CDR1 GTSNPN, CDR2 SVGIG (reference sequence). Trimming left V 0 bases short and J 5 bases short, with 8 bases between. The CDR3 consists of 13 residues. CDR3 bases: TGTGCCTGGAGTGTTAGGATTGATCAGCCCCAGCATTTT. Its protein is CAWSVRIDQPQHF.

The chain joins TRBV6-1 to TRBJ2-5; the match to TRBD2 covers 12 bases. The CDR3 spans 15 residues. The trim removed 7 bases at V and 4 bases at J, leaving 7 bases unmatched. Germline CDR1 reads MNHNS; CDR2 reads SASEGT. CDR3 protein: CASNPLAGGGETQYF. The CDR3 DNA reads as TGTGCCAGCAACCCACTAGCGGGGGGCGGAGAGACCCAGTACTTC.

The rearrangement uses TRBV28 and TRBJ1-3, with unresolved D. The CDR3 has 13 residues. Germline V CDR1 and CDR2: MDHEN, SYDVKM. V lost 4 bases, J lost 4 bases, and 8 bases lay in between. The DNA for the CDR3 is TGTGCCAGCAGTTCGGGCGGGGGAAACACCATATATTTT. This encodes CASSSGGGNTIYF.

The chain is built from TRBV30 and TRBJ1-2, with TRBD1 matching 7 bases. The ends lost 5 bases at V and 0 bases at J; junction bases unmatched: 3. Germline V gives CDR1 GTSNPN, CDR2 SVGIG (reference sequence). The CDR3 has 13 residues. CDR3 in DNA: TGTGCCTGGGGGGGACAGCCTAACTATGGCTACACCTTC. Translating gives CAWGGQPNYGYTF.